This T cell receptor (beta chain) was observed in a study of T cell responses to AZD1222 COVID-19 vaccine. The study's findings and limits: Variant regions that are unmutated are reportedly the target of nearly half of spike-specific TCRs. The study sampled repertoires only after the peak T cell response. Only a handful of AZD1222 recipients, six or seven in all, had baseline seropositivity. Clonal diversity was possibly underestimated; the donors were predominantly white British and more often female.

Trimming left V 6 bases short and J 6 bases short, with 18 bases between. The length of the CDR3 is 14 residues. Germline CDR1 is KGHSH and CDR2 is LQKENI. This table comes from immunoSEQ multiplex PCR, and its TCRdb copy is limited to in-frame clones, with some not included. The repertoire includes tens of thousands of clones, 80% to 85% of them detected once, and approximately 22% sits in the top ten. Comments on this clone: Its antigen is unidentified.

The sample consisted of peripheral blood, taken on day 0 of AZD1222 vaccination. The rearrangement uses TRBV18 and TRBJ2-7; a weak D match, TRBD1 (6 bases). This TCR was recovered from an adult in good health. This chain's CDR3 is CASSAQKGVREQYF. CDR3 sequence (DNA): TGTGCCAGCTCCGCCCAGAAGGGGGTCCGCGAGCAGTACTTC.